Included here is one TCR beta chain sequence, with context. The data originate from a study of T cell clusters in autoimmune cytopenias. Overall study context: TRB sequencing had a median approximately 52,000 reads and 2,000 to 2,500 distinct clonotypes per sample.

TRB was amplified by touch-down multiplex PCR, primer pools A and B combined. With the multiplex PCR reads reprocessed, TCRdb shows one record per CDR3 protein and no DNA. Across 6,000 to 8,500 distinct CDR3 sequences, the top ten clones capture approximately 15% of the sample. Germline assignment: CDR1 MNHEY and CDR2 SMNVEV (reference sequence). The CDR3 is 13 amino acids. TRB amplification used 200 to 250 ng of peripheral blood genomic DNA. This sequence was found in a human donor with an autoimmune cytopenia or autoimmune hepatitis (not recorded which). The specimen was peripheral blood. The gene calls are TRBV27 and TRBJ2-1. The CDR3 sequence: CASIKMGKNEQFF.